Included here is one TCR beta chain sequence, with context. V shed 4 bases and J 4 bases; nucleotides not matched to a gene: 16. The CDR3 has 19 residues. Germline V gives CDR1 SQVTM, CDR2 ANQGSEA. About 10 milliliters of peripheral blood were drawn from each donor into EDTA-treated tubes. The extraction recovered at least 6 micrograms of total RNA per sample. This entry comes from a study of blood T cells in healthy people across ages. A second PCR, run for about 7 to 12 cycles, used a sample-barcoded 5' primer plus a J-beta primer mix. TCRdb reprocessed the 5' RACE reads via MiXCR and lists one record per CDR3 protein. The data contain 750,000 to 950,000 distinct CDR3 sequences, just under 30% of them seen just once; the ten biggest clones take up about a tenth. The same data also went into a second study, on T cells of mothers and their children. That work contributes: Among related mother-child pairs, overlap was slightly higher than in unrelated pairs, though not significantly.

Sequencing was performed on blood. This chain uses TRBV29-1 with TRBJ2-2; 12 bases are shared with TRBD1. The sequence was collected from a woman aged 35 to 49 in good health. The CDR3, as DNA: TGCAGCGTTGCGTTCGAGGGACAGGGGGCCCCTGGGGTCACCGGGGAGCTGTTTTTT. This codes for CSVAFEGQGAPGVTGELFF.